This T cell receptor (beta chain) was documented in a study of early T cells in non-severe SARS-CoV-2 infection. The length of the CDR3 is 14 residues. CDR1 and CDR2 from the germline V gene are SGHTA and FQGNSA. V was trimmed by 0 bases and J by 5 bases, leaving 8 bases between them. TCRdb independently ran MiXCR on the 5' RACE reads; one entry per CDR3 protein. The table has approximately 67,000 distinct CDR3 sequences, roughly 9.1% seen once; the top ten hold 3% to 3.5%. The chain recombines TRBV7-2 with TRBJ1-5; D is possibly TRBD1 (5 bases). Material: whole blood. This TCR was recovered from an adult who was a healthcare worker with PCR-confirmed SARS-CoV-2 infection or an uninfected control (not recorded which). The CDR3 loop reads CASSLALGDQPQHF. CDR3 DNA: TGTGCCAGCAGCTTAGCCTTAGGGGATCAGCCCCAGCATTTT.